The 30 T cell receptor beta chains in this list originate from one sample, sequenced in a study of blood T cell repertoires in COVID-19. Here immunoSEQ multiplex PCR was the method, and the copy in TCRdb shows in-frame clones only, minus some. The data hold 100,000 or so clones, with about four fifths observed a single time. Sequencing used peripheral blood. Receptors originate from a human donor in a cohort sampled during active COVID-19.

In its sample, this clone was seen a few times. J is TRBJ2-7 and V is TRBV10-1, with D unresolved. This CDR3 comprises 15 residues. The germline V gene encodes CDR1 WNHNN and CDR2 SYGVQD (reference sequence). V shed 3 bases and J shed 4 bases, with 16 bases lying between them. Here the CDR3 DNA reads TGCGCCAGCAGTGATTGGCCGCTCGCCCGTTACGAGCAGTACTTC. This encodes CASSDWPLARYEQYF.

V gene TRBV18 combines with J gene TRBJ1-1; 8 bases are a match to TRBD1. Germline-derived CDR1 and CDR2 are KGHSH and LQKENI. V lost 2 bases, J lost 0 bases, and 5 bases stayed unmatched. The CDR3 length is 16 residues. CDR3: CASSPMPRGLNTEAFF. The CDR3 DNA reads TGTGCCAGCTCACCAATGCCCAGGGGGCTGAACACTGAAGCTTTCTTT.

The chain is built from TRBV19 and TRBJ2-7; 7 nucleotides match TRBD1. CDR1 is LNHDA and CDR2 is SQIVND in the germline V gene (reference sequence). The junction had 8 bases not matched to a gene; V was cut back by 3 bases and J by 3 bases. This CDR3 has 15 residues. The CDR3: CASSMATGFHYEQYF. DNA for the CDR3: TGTGCCAGTAGTATGGCGACAGGGTTTCACTACGAGCAGTACTTC.

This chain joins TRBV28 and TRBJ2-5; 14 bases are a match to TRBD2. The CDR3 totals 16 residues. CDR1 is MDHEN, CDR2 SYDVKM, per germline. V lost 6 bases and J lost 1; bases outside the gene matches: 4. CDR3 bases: TGTGCCAGCAGCCACGGACTAGCGGGGGGCCAAGAGACCCAGTACTTC. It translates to CASSHGLAGGQETQYF.

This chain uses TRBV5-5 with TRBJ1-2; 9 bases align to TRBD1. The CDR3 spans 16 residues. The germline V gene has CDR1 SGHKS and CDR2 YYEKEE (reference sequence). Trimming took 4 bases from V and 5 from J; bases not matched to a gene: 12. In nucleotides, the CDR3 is TGTGCCAGCAGCGATATAGGACAGGGGCGCTTTTATGGCTACACCTTC. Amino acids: CASSDIGQGRFYGYTF.

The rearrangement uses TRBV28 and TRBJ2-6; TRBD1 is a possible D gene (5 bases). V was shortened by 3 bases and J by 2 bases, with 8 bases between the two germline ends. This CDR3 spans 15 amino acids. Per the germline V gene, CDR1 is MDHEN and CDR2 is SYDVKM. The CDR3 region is CASSFTGTGANVLTF. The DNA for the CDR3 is TGTGCCAGCAGTTTTACAGGTACTGGGGCCAACGTCCTGACTTTC. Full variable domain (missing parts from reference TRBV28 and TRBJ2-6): DVKVTQSSRYLVKRTGEKVFLECVQDMDHENMFWYRQDPGLGLRLIYFSYDVKMKEKGDIPEGYSVSREKKERFSLILESASTNQTSMYLCASSFTGTGANVLTFGAGSRLTVL.

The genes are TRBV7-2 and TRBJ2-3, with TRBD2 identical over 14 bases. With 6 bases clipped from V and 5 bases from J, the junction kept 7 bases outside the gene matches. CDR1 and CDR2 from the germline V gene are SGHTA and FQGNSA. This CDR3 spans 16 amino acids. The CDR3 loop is CASRLGTSGSLDTQYF. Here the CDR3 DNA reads TGTGCCAGCAGGCTAGGGACTAGCGGGAGTTTAGATACGCAGTATTTT.

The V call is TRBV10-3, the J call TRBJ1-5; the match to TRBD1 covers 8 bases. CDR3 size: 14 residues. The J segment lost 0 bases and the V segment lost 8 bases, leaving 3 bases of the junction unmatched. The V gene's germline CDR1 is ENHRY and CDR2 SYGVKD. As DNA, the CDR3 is TGTGCCATCCAGGGGGCCGGTAGCAATCAGCCCCAGCATTTT. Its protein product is CAIQGAGSNQPQHF.

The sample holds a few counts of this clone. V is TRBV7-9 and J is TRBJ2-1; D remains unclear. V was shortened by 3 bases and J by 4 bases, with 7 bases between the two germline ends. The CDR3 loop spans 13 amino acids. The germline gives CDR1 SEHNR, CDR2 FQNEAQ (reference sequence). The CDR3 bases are TGTGCCAGCAGCTTCGGTCGATACAATGAGCAGTTCTTC. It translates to CASSFGRYNEQFF.

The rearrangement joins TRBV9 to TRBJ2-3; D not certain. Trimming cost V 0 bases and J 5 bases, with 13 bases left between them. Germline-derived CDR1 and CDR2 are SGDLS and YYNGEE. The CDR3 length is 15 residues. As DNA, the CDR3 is TGTGCCAGCAGCGTAGTTGGGCAGATCCGAGATACGCAGTATTTT. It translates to CASSVVGQIRDTQYF.

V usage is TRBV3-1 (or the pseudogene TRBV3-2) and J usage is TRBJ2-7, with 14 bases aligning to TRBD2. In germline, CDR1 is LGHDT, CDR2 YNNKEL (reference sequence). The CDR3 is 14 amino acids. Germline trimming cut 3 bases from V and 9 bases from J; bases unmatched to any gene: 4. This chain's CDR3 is CASSHGTSGGSQYF. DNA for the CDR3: TGTGCCAGCAGCCACGGGACTAGCGGGGGATCGCAGTACTTC.

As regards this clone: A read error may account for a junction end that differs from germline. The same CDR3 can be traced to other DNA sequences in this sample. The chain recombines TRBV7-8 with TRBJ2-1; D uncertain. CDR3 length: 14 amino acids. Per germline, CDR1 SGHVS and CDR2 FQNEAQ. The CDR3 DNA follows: TGCGCCAGCAGCTTAGTACGAGGAAAGGATGAGCAGTTCTTC. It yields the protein CASSLVRGKDEQFF.

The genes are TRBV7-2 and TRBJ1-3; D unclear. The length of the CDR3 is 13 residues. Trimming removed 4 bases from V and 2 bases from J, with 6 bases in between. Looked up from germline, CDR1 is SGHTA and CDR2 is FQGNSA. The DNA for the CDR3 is TGTGCCAGCAGCTCGCGGGCTGGAAACACCATATATTTT. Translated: CASSSRAGNTIYF.

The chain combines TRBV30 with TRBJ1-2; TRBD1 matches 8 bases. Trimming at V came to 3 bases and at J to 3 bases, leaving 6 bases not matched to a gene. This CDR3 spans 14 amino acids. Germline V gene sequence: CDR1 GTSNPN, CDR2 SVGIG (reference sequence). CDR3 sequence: CAWRFQTGDYGYTF. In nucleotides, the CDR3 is TGTGCCTGGAGGTTCCAGACAGGGGACTATGGCTACACCTTC.

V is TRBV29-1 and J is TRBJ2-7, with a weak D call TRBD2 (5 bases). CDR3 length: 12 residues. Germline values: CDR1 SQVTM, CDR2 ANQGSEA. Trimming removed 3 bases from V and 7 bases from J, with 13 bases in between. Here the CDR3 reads CSVDWVPGEQYF. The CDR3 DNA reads TGCAGCGTTGATTGGGTGCCGGGAGAGCAGTACTTC.

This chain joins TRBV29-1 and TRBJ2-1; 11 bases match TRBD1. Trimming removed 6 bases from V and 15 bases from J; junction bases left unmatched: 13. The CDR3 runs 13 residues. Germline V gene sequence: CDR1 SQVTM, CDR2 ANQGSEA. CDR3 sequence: CSVAGTGGGRGFF. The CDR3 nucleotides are TGCAGCGTAGCCGGGACAGGGGGTGGCCGGGGGTTCTTC.

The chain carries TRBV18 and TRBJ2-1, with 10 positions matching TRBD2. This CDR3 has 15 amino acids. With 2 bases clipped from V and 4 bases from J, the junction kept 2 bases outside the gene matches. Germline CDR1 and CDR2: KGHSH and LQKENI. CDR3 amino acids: CASSPSGGVYNEQFF. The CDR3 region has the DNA TGTGCCAGCTCACCAAGCGGGGGGGTATACAATGAGCAGTTCTTC.

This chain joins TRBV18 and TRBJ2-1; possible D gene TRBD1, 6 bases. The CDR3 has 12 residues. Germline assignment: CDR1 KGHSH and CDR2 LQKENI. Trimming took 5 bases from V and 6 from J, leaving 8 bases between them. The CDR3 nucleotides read TGTGCCAGCTCATCGGACAGCAATGAGCAGTTCTTC. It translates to CASSSDSNEQFF.

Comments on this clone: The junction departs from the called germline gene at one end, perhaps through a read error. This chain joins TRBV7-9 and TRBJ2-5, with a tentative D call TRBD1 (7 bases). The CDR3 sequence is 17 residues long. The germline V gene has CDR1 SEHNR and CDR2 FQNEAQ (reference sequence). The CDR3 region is CASSLGGADRRKETQYF. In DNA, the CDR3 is TGTGCCAGCAGCTTAGGGGGGGCGGACAGGCGGAAAGAAACCCAGTACTTC.

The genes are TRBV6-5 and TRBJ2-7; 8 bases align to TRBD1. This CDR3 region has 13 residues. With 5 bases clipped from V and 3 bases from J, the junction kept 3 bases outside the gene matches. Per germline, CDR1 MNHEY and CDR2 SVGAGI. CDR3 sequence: CASSRGQGYEQYF. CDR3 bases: TGTGCCAGCAGTAGAGGACAGGGCTACGAGCAGTACTTC.

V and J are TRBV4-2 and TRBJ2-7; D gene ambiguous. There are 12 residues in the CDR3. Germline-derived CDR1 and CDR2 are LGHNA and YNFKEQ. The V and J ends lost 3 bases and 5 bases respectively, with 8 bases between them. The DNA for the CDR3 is TGTGCCAGCAGCCAGCGGCGGCACGAGCAGTACTTC. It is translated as CASSQRRHEQYF.

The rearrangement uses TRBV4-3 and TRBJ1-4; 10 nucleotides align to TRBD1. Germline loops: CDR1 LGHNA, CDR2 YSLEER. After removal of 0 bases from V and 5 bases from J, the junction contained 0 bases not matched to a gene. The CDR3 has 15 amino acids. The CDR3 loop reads CASSQEGQGNEKLFF. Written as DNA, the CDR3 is TGCGCCAGCAGCCAAGAGGGACAGGGGAATGAAAAACTGTTTTTT.

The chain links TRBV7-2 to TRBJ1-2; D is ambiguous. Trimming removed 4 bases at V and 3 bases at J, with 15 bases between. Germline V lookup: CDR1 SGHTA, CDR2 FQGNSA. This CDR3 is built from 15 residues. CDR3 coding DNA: TGTGCCAGCAGCTCCCAGACTGTGCCTGACTATGGCTACACCTTC. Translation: CASSSQTVPDYGYTF.

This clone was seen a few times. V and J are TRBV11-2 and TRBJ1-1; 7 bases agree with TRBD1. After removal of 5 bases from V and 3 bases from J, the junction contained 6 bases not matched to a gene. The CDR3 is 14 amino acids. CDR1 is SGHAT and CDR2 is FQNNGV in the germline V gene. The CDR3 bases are TGTGCCAGCAGCAACGGACAGGCGTACACTGAAGCTTTCTTT. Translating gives CASSNGQAYTEAFF.

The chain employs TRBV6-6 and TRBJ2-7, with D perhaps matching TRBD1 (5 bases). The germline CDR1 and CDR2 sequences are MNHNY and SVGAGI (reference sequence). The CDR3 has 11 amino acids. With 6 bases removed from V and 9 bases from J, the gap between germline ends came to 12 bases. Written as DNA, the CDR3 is TGTGCCAGCAGACAGGCCTGGGGGCAGTACTTC. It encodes CASRQAWGQYF.

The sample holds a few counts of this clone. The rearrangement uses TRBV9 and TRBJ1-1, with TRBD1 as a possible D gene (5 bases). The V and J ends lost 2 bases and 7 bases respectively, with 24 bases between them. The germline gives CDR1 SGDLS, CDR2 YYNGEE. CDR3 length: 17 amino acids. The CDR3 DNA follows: TGTGCCAGCAGCGTCGGTATTAGGGGCGATACGGACATTGAAGCTTTCTTT. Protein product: CASSVGIRGDTDIEAFF.

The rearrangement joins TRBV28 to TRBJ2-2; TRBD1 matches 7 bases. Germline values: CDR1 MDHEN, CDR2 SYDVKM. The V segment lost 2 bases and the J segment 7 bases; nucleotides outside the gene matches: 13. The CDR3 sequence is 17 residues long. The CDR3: CASSLPLGTGAHGELFF. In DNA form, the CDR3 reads TGTGCCAGCAGTTTACCCCTCGGAACAGGGGCTCACGGGGAGCTGTTTTTT.

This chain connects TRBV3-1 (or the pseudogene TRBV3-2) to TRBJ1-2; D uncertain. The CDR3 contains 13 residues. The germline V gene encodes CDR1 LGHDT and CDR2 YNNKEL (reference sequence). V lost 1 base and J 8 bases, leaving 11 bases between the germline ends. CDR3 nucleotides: TGTGCCAGCAGCCAAGGAGGGATCTCCGGCTACACCTTC. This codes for CASSQGGISGYTF.

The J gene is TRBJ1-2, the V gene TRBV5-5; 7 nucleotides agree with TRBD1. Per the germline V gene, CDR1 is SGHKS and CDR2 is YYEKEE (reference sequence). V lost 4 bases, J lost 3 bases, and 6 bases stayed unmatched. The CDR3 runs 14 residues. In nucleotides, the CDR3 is TGTGCCAGCAGCCTTGGAGGGGGCTACTATGGCTACACCTTC. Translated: CASSLGGGYYGYTF.

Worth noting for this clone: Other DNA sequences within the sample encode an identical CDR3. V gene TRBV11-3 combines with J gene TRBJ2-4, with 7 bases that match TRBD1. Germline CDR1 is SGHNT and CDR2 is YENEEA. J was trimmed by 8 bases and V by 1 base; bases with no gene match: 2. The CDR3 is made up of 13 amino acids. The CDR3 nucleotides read TGTGCCAGCAGCTTAGGTCAGGGGGACATTCAGTACTTC. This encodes CASSLGQGDIQYF.